This entry lists 24 T cell receptor beta chains sequenced from one sample in a study of beta chain features in type 1 diabetes. Expressed TCRB transcripts were sequenced because the isolated RNA had all been reverse transcribed beforehand. Clones were sequenced by immunoSEQ multiplex PCR, and TCRdb holds only the in-frame ones, with some missing. Of under 950,000 clones in the sample, 15% to 20% were seen once. Sequencing used naive CD4+ T cells from blood. These TCRs come from a woman aged 18-29 years in good health.

This chain connects TRBV25-1 to TRBJ2-5; D not certain. The CDR3 loop spans 15 amino acids. Per the germline V gene, CDR1 is MGHDK and CDR2 is SYGVNS. V dropped 3 bases and J dropped 7 bases, with 18 bases sitting between them. The CDR3 DNA reads as TGTGCCAGCAGTGAGGGGTTTATGGGGTTAGGGACCCAGTACTTC. Amino acid sequence: CASSEGFMGLGTQYF.

This clone was seen only a few times. The J gene is TRBJ1-2, the V gene TRBV15; D is perhaps TRBD1 (5 bases). The V gene lost 1 base and the J gene lost 0 bases, with 9 bases spanning the gap. Germline CDR1 LNHNV, CDR2 YYDKDF (reference sequence). The CDR3 extends over 15 amino acids. The CDR3 sequence: CATSRGDRPNYGYTF. The CDR3 nucleotides are TGTGCCACCAGCAGAGGGGACCGACCTAACTATGGCTACACCTTC. Drawing the rest from reference TRBV15 and TRBJ1-2, the complete variable domain is DAMVIQNPRYQVTQFGKPVTLSCSQTLNHNVMYWYQQKSSQAPKLLFHYYDKDFNNEADTPDNFQSRRPNTSFCFLDIRSPGLGDTAMYLCATSRGDRPNYGYTFGSGTRLTVV.

CDR3 nucleotide sequence: TGTGCCAGCAGCTTAGATGGGGGCGAGCAGTACTTC. This translates into CASSLDGGEQYF. The rearrangement joins TRBV11-2 to TRBJ2-7; either TRBD1 or TRBD2 may supply D (5 bases each). Germline V gene lookup returns CDR1 SGHAT and CDR2 FQNNGV. This CDR3 has 12 amino acids. Trimming took 0 bases from V and 6 from J, leaving 6 bases between them.

The rearrangement links TRBV9 to TRBJ2-1; 11 bases fit TRBD2. The CDR3 is 17 residues long. Germline trimming cut 4 bases from V and 9 bases from J; bases unmatched to any gene: 15. The germline CDR1 and CDR2 sequences are SGDLS and YYNGEE. DNA of the CDR3: TGTGCCAGCAGCCCCACGATTAGCGGGAGGGCCCACTTTGAGCAGTTCTTC. This encodes CASSPTISGRAHFEQFF.

The rearrangement uses TRBV29-1 and TRBJ1-1, with D uncertain. The germline V gene has CDR1 SQVTM and CDR2 ANQGSEA. There are 14 residues in the CDR3. Trimming shortened V by 0 bases and J by 1 base, and 9 bases separated the two germline ends. The CDR3 spells CSVEEGRPNTEAFF. The CDR3 DNA follows: TGCAGCGTTGAAGAGGGCCGGCCGAACACTGAAGCTTTCTTT.

This clone was observed a few times. Other DNA variants within this sample encode the same CDR3. The V and J genes are TRBV7-2 and TRBJ2-7, with unresolved D. Germline V lookup: CDR1 SGHTA, CDR2 FQGNSA. The CDR3 totals 11 residues. The V end lost 5 bases, the J end lost 1 base, and 3 bases lay between the germline ends. For the CDR3, the DNA is TGTGCCAGCAGCGCGTCCTACGAGCAGTACTTC. Translated, it gives CASSASYEQYF.

The chain links TRBV7-9 to TRBJ1-3; D remains unclear. Germline V lookup: CDR1 SEHNR, CDR2 FQNEAQ (reference sequence). The CDR3 spans 14 residues. Trimming took off 6 bases at V and 0 bases at J, with 9 bases between the two ends. The CDR3: CASRQTFSGNTIYF. In nucleotides, the CDR3 is TGTGCCAGCAGGCAGACTTTCTCTGGAAACACCATATATTTT.

This clone was seen only once. The chain couples TRBV11-2 to TRBJ1-1; TRBD1 is a possible D gene (5 bases). V was shortened by 6 bases and J by 1 base, with 15 bases between the two germline ends. Looked up from germline, CDR1 is SGHAT and CDR2 is FQNNGV. The CDR3 consists of 15 residues. CDR3 in DNA: TGTGCCAGCAGGACATCCGGGACCAAGAACACTGAAGCTTTCTTT. This encodes CASRTSGTKNTEAFF.

In its sample, this clone was seen a few times. The chain uses TRBV19 and TRBJ1-5, with D possibly TRBD1 on 5 matching bases. This CDR3 spans 20 amino acids. V lost 2 bases and J lost 2, with 25 bases in between. Germline V gives CDR1 LNHDA, CDR2 SQIVND (reference sequence). In DNA, the CDR3 is TGTGCCAGTAGTATAAAGTTCCGGGACTCAAGACTTTTGGGCAATCAGCCCCAGCATTTT. This encodes CASSIKFRDSRLLGNQPQHF.

The chain combines TRBV25-1 with TRBJ2-7; 7 bases map to TRBD1. The ends lost 6 bases at V and 6 bases at J; junction bases unmatched: 8. The CDR3 consists of 13 residues. Germline assignment: CDR1 MGHDK and CDR2 SYGVNS. The CDR3 bases are TGTGCCAGCAGAGTGACAGGGTTGCCCGAGCAGTACTTC. As protein: CASRVTGLPEQYF.

This clone was found many times. The J gene is TRBJ1-4, the V gene TRBV5-4; TRBD1 matches at 8 bases. Germline CDR1 is SGHNT and CDR2 is YYREEE (reference sequence). With V trimmed by 4 bases and J by 7 bases, 3 bases remained unmatched. This CDR3 is 13 amino acids long. For the CDR3, the DNA is TGTGCCAGCAGCAGGGGACAGGCTGAAAAACTGTTTTTT. It codes for CASSRGQAEKLFF.

The chain employs TRBV5-1 and TRBJ1-2, with TRBD1 matching 9 bases. This CDR3 is 13 amino acids long. Germline CDR1 SGHRS, CDR2 YFSETQ. V lost 4 bases and J lost 4; bases outside the gene matches: 2. This CDR3 is CASSLDRGYGYTF. The CDR3 DNA is TGCGCCAGCAGCCTGGACAGGGGCTATGGCTACACCTTC.

This clone was detected only a few times. The chain employs TRBV28 and TRBJ1-5, with D unresolved. The V end lost 10 bases, the J end lost 0 bases, and 16 bases lay between the germline ends. This CDR3 has 15 amino acids. CDR1 and CDR2 (germline): MDHEN, SYDVKM. The CDR3 bases are TGTGCCACCCAATCCGGCGCTTATAGCAATCAGCCCCAGCATTTT. Translating it yields CATQSGAYSNQPQHF.

The CDR3 DNA follows: TGTGCCAGCAGCCCTCCACCTTGGGGGCCCCCATCAAAGGGGACCCAGTACTTC. Encoded protein: CASSPPPWGPPSKGTQYF. V is TRBV7-2 and J is TRBJ2-5; tentative D call: TRBD1 (6 bases). The CDR3 length is 18 residues. V was clipped by 5 bases and J by 7 bases, with 29 bases between them. Germline V gives CDR1 SGHTA, CDR2 FQGNSA.

Comments on this clone: Other DNA sequences of this sample code for an identical CDR3. The chain couples TRBV28 to TRBJ2-6; 15 bases match TRBD2. This CDR3 is built from 20 residues. Trimming removed 3 bases from V and 0 bases from J; junction bases left unmatched: 6. Per germline, CDR1 MDHEN and CDR2 SYDVKM. CDR3 in DNA: TGTGCCAGCAGTTTGGGACTAGCGGGAGGTGGAACCTCTGGGGCCAACGTCCTGACTTTC. Translation gives CASSLGLAGGGTSGANVLTF.

This clone was observed a few times. The J gene is TRBJ1-1, the V gene TRBV2; no clear D. V lost 3 bases to trimming and J lost 2 bases, with 13 bases between them. This CDR3 spans 15 amino acids. CDR1 is SNHLY, CDR2 FYNNEI, per germline. The CDR3 protein is CASSEVNMKNTEAFF. The CDR3 DNA is TGTGCCAGCAGTGAGGTAAACATGAAAAACACTGAAGCTTTCTTT.

This clone came up a few times. The rearrangement joins TRBV4-2 to TRBJ2-2; either TRBD1 or TRBD2 may fit D (10 bases each). The CDR3 consists of 19 residues. Germline lookup yields CDR1 LGHNA and CDR2 YNFKEQ. Trimming left V 4 bases short and J 7 bases short, with 28 bases between. CDR3 DNA sequence: TGTGCCAGCAGCCGCAACGACAGGGGGCTAGCGGGAGAGGTCGGGGAGCTGTTTTTT. Amino acid sequence: CASSRNDRGLAGEVGELFF.

The chain carries TRBV7-2 and TRBJ2-7; 11 bases line up with TRBD2. CDR1 is SGHTA and CDR2 is FQGNSA in the germline V gene. With 0 bases clipped from V and 3 bases from J, the junction kept 4 bases outside the gene matches. The CDR3 is made up of 16 amino acids. As DNA, the CDR3 is TGTGCCAGCAGCTTAGCCGGGACTAGCGGTTACTACGAGCAGTACTTC. Translated, it gives CASSLAGTSGYYEQYF.

The chain links TRBV10-3 to TRBJ2-3; 9 bases line up with TRBD2. CDR1 ENHRY and CDR2 SYGVKD come from the germline V gene. The CDR3 spans 14 residues. V lost 5 bases, J lost 4 bases, and 4 bases stayed unmatched. This CDR3 reads CAISKREDADTQYF. CDR3 sequence (DNA): TGTGCCATCAGTAAGCGGGAGGACGCAGATACGCAGTATTTT.

The chain carries TRBV6-6 and TRBJ2-2; maybe TRBD2 (6 bases). V dropped 2 bases and J dropped 5 bases, with 15 bases sitting between them. The germline CDR1 and CDR2 sequences are MNHNY and SVGAGI (reference sequence). This CDR3 is built from 16 residues. DNA of the CDR3: TGTGCCAGCAGTTACGCGGCGGGGTCGGTAACCGGGGAGCTGTTTTTT. Protein product: CASSYAAGSVTGELFF.

The V gene is TRBV5-4, the J gene TRBJ2-2; D assignment may be TRBD1 or TRBD2 (5 bases each). The germline V and J ends were trimmed by 4 bases and 5 bases, with 18 bases remaining between them. Per the germline V gene, CDR1 is SGHNT and CDR2 is YYREEE (reference sequence). The length of the CDR3 is 16 residues. The CDR3 reads CASSMGVGGRTGELFF. Written as DNA, the CDR3 is TGTGCCAGCAGCATGGGGGTCGGTGGTCGTACCGGGGAGCTGTTTTTT.

This clone has more than one count but fewer than ten. The chain combines TRBV7-8 with TRBJ1-4; 7 bases are a match to TRBD1. V gave up 5 bases and J gave up 4 bases; unmatched junction bases: 10. Germline CDR1 SGHVS, CDR2 FQNEAQ. The CDR3 totals 16 residues. CDR3 coding DNA: TGTGCCAGCAGCCAACGCCGGACAGGCGATAATGAAAAACTGTTTTTT. It codes for CASSQRRTGDNEKLFF.

This clone was seen a few times. This sequence joins TRBV19 and TRBJ2-1; weak D call: TRBD2 (6 bases). Trimming left V 3 bases short and J 7 bases short, with 16 bases between. The V gene's germline CDR1 is LNHDA and CDR2 SQIVND (reference sequence). This CDR3 has 15 amino acids. The CDR3 sequence is CASSIRPAGPNEQFF. CDR3 in DNA: TGTGCCAGTAGTATTCGTCCGGCGGGGCCGAATGAGCAGTTCTTC. Drawing the rest from reference TRBV19 and TRBJ2-1, the complete variable domain is DGGITQSPKYLFRKEGQNVTLSCEQNLNHDAMYWYRQDPGQGLRLIYYSQIVNDFQKGDIAEGYSVSREKKESFPLTVTSAQKNPTAFYLCASSIRPAGPNEQFFGPGTRLTVL.

This clone was found once. The chain joins TRBV4-3 to TRBJ1-6, with D perhaps TRBD1 (6 bases). This CDR3 spans 15 amino acids. Germline lookup yields CDR1 LGHNA and CDR2 YSLEER. The germline V and J ends were trimmed by 4 bases and 10 bases, with 17 bases remaining between them. For the CDR3, the DNA is TGCGCCAGCAGCCTTTCGGGGGGGCCGGGGTCACCCCTCCACTTT. It codes for CASSLSGGPGSPLHF.